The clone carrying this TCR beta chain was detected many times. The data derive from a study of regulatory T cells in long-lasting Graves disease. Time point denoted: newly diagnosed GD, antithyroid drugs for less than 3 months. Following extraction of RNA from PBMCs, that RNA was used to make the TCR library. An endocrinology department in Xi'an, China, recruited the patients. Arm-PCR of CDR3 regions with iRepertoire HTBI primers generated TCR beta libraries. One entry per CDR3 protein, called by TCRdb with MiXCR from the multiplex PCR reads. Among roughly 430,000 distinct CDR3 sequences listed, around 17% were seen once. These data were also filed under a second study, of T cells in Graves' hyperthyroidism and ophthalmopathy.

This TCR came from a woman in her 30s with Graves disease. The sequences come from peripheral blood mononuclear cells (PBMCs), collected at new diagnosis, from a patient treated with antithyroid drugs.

The CDR3 sequence: CASSLELSGETQYF. CDR3 in DNA: TGTGCCAGCAGCTTAGAGCTGAGCGGGGAGACCCAGTACTTC. The chain joins TRBV7-2 to TRBJ2-5; D might be TRBD2 (6 bases). CDR3 length equals 14 residues. CDR1 is SGHTA and CDR2 is FQGNSA in the germline V gene. V dropped 1 base and J dropped 5 bases, with 11 bases sitting between them.